These 20 T cell receptor beta chains were all obtained from the same sample, sequenced in a study of T cell changes during pregnancy in multiple sclerosis. Libraries were prepared by immunoSEQ multiplex PCR; TCRdb keeps only in-frame clonotypes and omits some of them. The sample includes 69,000 or so clones, roughly 93% of them seen just once. Source: peripheral blood, taken in the third trimester of pregnancy. These receptors all stem from a female donor with multiple sclerosis, enrolled in a pregnancy study.

J is TRBJ2-1 and V is TRBV2, with D possibly being TRBD1 (5 bases). Germline-derived CDR1 and CDR2 are SNHLY and FYNNEI. The CDR3 is 12 amino acids. The V end was cut by 4 bases, the J end by 9 bases, with 10 bases between. This CDR3 is CASSARGSEQFF. The DNA of the CDR3 is TGTGCCAGCAGTGCAAGGGGTAGTGAGCAGTTCTTC.

This chain links TRBV10-2 with TRBJ2-7, with 8 bases that match TRBD2. The CDR3 runs to 15 residues. Germline CDR1 reads WSHSY; CDR2 reads SAAADI. Trimming removed 6 bases from V and 2 bases from J; junction bases left unmatched: 9. The CDR3 reads CASSGQLGLAYEQYF. CDR3 bases: TGCGCCAGCAGCGGTCAGTTGGGACTAGCCTACGAGCAGTACTTC.

The chain couples TRBV7-6 to TRBJ1-5, with D possibly TRBD1 on 5 matching bases. V lost 3 bases to trimming and J lost 0 bases, with 12 bases between them. The CDR3 totals 16 residues. From germline, CDR1 is SGHVS and CDR2 FNYEAQ. CDR3 coding DNA: TGTGCCAGCAGCTTGCAGGGAGGGTATAGCAATCAGCCCCAGCATTTT. It translates to CASSLQGGYSNQPQHF.

V gene TRBV6-5 combines with J gene TRBJ1-1; TRBD1 agrees at 7 bases. Looked up from germline, CDR1 is MNHEY and CDR2 is SVGAGI. Germline trimming cut 5 bases from V and 11 bases from J; bases unmatched to any gene: 11. The CDR3 has 13 amino acids. CDR3 DNA: TGTGCCAGCAGTCGCCCACAGGGGTATGGGGCTTTCTTT. Protein: CASSRPQGYGAFF.

This clone has a single count. The chain recombines TRBV18 with TRBJ1-4, with a tentative D call TRBD1 (5 bases). Trimming cost V 2 bases and J 4 bases, with 14 bases left between them. CDR1 is KGHSH, CDR2 LQKENI, per germline. The CDR3 has 16 residues. CDR3 in DNA: TGTGCCAGCTCACCAGGCGACAGTATATTTAATGAAAAACTGTTTTTT. Its translation is CASSPGDSIFNEKLFF.

The rearrangement links TRBV30 to TRBJ1-5; possible D gene TRBD1, 5 bases. Germline-derived CDR1 and CDR2 are GTSNPN and SVGIG (reference sequence). V lost 3 bases and J 6 bases, leaving 15 bases between the germline ends. CDR3 length equals 14 residues. CDR3 DNA: TGTGCCTGGAGGGGGCCATCGGGGGGTCAGCCCCAGCATTTT. Protein: CAWRGPSGGQPQHF.

V gene TRBV5-1 combines with J gene TRBJ1-1; tentatively, D is TRBD1 (5 bases). Trimming left V 0 bases short and J 8 bases short, with 8 bases between. The CDR3 length is 12 residues. The germline CDR1 and CDR2 sequences are SGHRS and YFSETQ. The CDR3 bases are TGCGCCAGCAGCTTGGGGCGGACAGAAGCTTTCTTT. Encoded protein: CASSLGRTEAFF.

The rearrangement uses TRBV5-6 and TRBJ2-7, with a possible D match to TRBD1 (5 bases). The CDR3 has 13 residues. Germline assignment: CDR1 SGHDT and CDR2 YYEEEE. Trimming left V 4 bases short and J 2 bases short, with 10 bases between. The CDR3 DNA reads TGTGCCAGCAGCACTTACAGGACCTACGAGCAGTACTTC. It specifies CASSTYRTYEQYF.

V is TRBV4-1 and J is TRBJ2-5, with a tentative D call TRBD2 (6 bases). Germline-derived CDR1 and CDR2 are MGHRA and YSYEKL. V shed 2 bases and J shed 4 bases, with 17 bases lying between them. CDR3 size: 16 residues. The chain's CDR3 is CASSQRMGGVRETQYF. CDR3 in DNA: TGCGCCAGCAGCCAACGAATGGGCGGGGTTCGAGAGACCCAGTACTTC.

The rearrangement links TRBV29-1 to TRBJ1-3, with 7 bases fitting TRBD1. Germline CDR1 and CDR2: SQVTM and ANQGSEA. The ends lost 6 bases at V and 4 bases at J; junction bases unmatched: 6. The CDR3 spans 13 residues. The CDR3 sequence: CSVWTGEGNTIYF. In nucleotides, the CDR3 is TGCAGCGTCTGGACAGGTGAAGGAAACACCATATATTTT.

This chain joins TRBV28 and TRBJ1-5, with 7 positions matching TRBD1. Unmatched junction bases numbered 11, after V lost 5 bases and J lost 4 bases. Per the germline V gene, CDR1 is MDHEN and CDR2 is SYDVKM. The CDR3 is made up of 16 amino acids. CDR3 in amino acids: CASSLSSGTDNQPQHF. The CDR3, as DNA: TGTGCCAGCAGTCTGAGCTCCGGGACAGATAATCAGCCCCAGCATTTT.

The chain links TRBV27 to TRBJ1-2; weak D call: TRBD1 (6 bases). CDR3 length: 13 residues. Germline CDR1 and CDR2: MNHEY and SMNVEV (reference sequence). The germline V and J ends were trimmed by 3 bases and 9 bases, with 14 bases remaining between them. CDR3 amino acids: CASSFTGITRYTF. CDR3 nucleotides: TGTGCCAGCAGTTTTACAGGGATTACGCGCTACACCTTC.

V gene TRBV19 combines with J gene TRBJ1-4; 7 bases are shared with TRBD1. This CDR3 is built from 14 residues. The V gene's germline CDR1 is LNHDA and CDR2 SQIVND (reference sequence). With V trimmed by 6 bases and J by 7 bases, 8 bases remained unmatched. The CDR3 sequence is CASRRTGDVEKLFF. DNA of the CDR3: TGTGCCAGTAGGAGAACAGGGGACGTTGAAAAACTGTTTTTT. Filled out from reference TRBV19 and TRBJ1-4, the complete variable domain reads DGGITQSPKYLFRKEGQNVTLSCEQNLNHDAMYWYRQDPGQGLRLIYYSQIVNDFQKGDIAEGYSVSREKKESFPLTVTSAQKNPTAFYLCASRRTGDVEKLFFGSGTQLSVL.

This chain links TRBV6-6 with TRBJ2-2; perhaps TRBD1 as D (5 bases). Germline V gene data show CDR1 as MNHNY and CDR2 as SVGAGI (reference sequence). V was trimmed by 6 bases and J by 2 bases, leaving 16 bases between them. The CDR3 loop spans 16 amino acids. The CDR3 DNA sequence: TGTGCCAGCAGCCCCCCGGCAGGGCCTAACACCGGGGAGCTGTTTTTT. Amino acids: CASSPPAGPNTGELFF.

The gene calls are TRBV6-1 and TRBJ1-2; D remains ambiguous. The CDR3 has 13 amino acids. Trimming pared 1 base from V and 8 bases from J, leaving 11 bases between. Germline CDR1 reads MNHNS; CDR2 reads SASEGT. The CDR3 sequence is CASSEEGRGGYTF. The CDR3 bases are TGTGCCAGCAGTGAAGAGGGTAGAGGGGGCTACACCTTC.

The rearrangement uses TRBV19 and TRBJ2-7, with 8 bases that match TRBD1. V lost 1 base and J lost 3; bases outside the gene matches: 5. The CDR3 runs 15 residues. CDR1 and CDR2 (germline): LNHDA, SQIVND (reference sequence). The CDR3 sequence: CASSIARGHVYEQYF. DNA for the CDR3: TGTGCCAGTAGTATAGCCAGGGGGCATGTCTACGAGCAGTACTTC. The whole variable domain, filled in from reference TRBV19 and TRBJ2-7, reads DGGITQSPKYLFRKEGQNVTLSCEQNLNHDAMYWYRQDPGQGLRLIYYSQIVNDFQKGDIAEGYSVSREKKESFPLTVTSAQKNPTAFYLCASSIARGHVYEQYFGPGTRLTVT.

The chain uses TRBV27 and TRBJ1-3; D is unclear. The germline V and J ends were trimmed by 0 bases and 0 bases, with 12 bases remaining between them. The germline gives CDR1 MNHEY, CDR2 SMNVEV (reference sequence). The CDR3 runs to 17 residues. As DNA, the CDR3 is TGTGCCAGCAGTTTATCCGCAGTATTCAACTCTGGAAACACCATATATTTT. Residues: CASSLSAVFNSGNTIYF.

This clone was seen only a few times. This sequence joins TRBV18 and TRBJ1-3; D perhaps matches TRBD1 (5 bases). Deletions cut 2 bases from V and 8 bases from J, with 13 bases between. The CDR3 covers 14 residues. Germline values: CDR1 KGHSH, CDR2 LQKENI. In DNA form, the CDR3 reads TGTGCCAGCTCACCAAGGCAGGGTCTGGACACCATATATTTT. Amino acid sequence: CASSPRQGLDTIYF.

CDR3 protein: CASSTTGWRSPLHF. The CDR3 nucleotides read TGTGCCAGCAGCACTACAGGGTGGAGGTCACCCCTCCACTTT. The rearrangement links TRBV11-1 to TRBJ1-6; perhaps TRBD1 as D (6 bases). Trimming stripped 5 bases from V and 10 bases from J, with 15 bases between. The length of the CDR3 is 14 residues. Per germline, CDR1 SGHAT and CDR2 FQDESV (reference sequence).

The chain combines TRBV4-3 with TRBJ2-1; D gene uncertain. V lost 1 base and J lost 8, with 6 bases in between. The CDR3 extends over 12 amino acids. Germline V CDR1 and CDR2: LGHNA, YSLEER. The CDR3 here is CASSQVSDEQFF. CDR3 sequence (DNA): TGCGCCAGCAGCCAAGTGAGTGATGAGCAGTTCTTC.